Here is one T cell receptor beta chain with its context. Germline V gene data show CDR1 as SGDLS and CDR2 as YYNGEE. V was pared by 4 bases and J by 6 bases, with 12 bases between. The CDR3 runs to 13 residues. The sample originates from a study of control samples from healthy donors and cancer patients. The data were produced by immunoSEQ multiplex PCR, yet TCRdb's version contains in-frame clones alone and is incomplete. The sample consists of over 200,000 clones, roughly 80% of them appearing once. Sequenced: PBMCs. The sequence derives from a woman in her fifties or sixties with lung cancer. The chain uses TRBV9 and TRBJ2-3, with D unresolved. The CDR3 sequence: CASSPPSSDTQYF. The CDR3 bases are TGTGCCAGCAGCCCCCCCAGCTCGGATACGCAGTATTTT.